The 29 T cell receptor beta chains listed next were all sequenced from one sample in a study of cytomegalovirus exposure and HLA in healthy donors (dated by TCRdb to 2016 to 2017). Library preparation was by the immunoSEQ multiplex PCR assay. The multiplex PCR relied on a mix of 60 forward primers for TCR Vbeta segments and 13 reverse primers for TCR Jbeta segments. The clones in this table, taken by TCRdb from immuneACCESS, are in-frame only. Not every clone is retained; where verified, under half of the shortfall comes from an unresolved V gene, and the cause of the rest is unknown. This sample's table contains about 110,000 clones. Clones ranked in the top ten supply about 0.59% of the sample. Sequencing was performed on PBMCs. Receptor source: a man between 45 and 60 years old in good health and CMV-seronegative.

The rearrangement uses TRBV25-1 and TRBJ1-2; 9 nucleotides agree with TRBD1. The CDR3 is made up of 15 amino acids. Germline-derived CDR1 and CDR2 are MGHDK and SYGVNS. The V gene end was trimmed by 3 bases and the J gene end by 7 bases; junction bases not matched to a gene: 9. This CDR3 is CASSENRDREGGYTF. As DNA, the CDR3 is TGTGCCAGCAGTGAGAACCGGGACAGGGAAGGTGGCTACACCTTC.

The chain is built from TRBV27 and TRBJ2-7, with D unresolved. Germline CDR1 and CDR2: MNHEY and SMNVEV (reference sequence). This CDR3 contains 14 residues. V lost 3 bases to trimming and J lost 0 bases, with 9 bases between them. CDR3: CASSFYGSSYEQYF. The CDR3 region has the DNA TGTGCCAGCAGTTTCTACGGGTCCTCCTACGAGCAGTACTTC.

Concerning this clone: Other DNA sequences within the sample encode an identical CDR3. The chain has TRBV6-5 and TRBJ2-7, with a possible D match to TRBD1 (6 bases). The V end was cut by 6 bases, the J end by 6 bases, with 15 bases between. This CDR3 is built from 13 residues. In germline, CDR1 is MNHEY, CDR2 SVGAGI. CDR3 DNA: TGTGCCAGCAGACCGGGACAAGGAGGCGAGCAGTACTTC. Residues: CASRPGQGGEQYF.

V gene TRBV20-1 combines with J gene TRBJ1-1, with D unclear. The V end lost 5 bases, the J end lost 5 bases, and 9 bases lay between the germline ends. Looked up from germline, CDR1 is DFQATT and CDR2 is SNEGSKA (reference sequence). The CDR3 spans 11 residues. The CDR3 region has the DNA TGCAGTGCTTTTTCCGGGACTGAAGCTTTCTTT. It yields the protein CSAFSGTEAFF.

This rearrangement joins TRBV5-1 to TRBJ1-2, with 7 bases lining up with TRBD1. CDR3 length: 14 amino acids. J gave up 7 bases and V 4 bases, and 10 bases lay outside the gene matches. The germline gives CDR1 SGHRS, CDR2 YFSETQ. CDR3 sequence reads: CASSMPRDRAGYTF. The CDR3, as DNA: TGCGCCAGCAGCATGCCAAGAGACAGGGCTGGCTACACCTTC.

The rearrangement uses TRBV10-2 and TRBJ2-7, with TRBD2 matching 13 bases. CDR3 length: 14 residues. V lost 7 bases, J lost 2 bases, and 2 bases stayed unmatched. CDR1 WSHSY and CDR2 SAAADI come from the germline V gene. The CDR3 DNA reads TGCGCCAGCACGGGACTAGCGGGGCCCTACGAGCAGTACTTC. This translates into CASTGLAGPYEQYF.

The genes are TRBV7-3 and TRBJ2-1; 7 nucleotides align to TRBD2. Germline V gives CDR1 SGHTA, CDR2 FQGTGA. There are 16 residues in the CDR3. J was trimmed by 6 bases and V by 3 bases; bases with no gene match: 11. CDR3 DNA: TGTGCCAGCAGCTTTTTGGGGGGAGGGAGGGCCAATGAGCAGTTCTTC. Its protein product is CASSFLGGGRANEQFF.

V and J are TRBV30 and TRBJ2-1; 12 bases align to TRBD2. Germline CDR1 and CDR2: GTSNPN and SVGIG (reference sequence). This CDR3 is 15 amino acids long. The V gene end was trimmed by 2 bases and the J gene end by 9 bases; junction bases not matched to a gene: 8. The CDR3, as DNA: TGTGCCTGGAGTAGACCGGGACTAGCGGGTTTTGAGCAGTTCTTC. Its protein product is CAWSRPGLAGFEQFF. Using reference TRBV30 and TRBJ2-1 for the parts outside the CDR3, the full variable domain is SQTIHQWPATLVQPVGSPLSLECTVEGTSNPNLYWYRQAAGRGLQLLFYSVGIGQISSEVPQNLSASRPQDRQFILSSKKLLLSDSGFYLCAWSRPGLAGFEQFFGPGTRLTVL.

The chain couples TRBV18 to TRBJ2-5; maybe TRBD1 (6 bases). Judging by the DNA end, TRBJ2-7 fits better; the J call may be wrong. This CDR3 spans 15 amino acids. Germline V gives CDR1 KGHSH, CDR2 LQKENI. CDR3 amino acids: CASSEVWTASYEQYF. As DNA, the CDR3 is TGTGCCAGCTCAGAGGTTTGGACAGCTTCCTACGAGCAGTACTTC.

The CDR3 reads CASSLTTGSYEQYF. The CDR3 DNA is TGCGCCAGCAGCTTAACAACAGGGTCCTACGAGCAGTACTTC. This chain connects TRBV5-1 to TRBJ2-7, with a weak D call TRBD1 (6 bases). Germline-derived CDR1 and CDR2 are SGHRS and YFSETQ. The CDR3 spans 14 residues. Between the trimmed V and J ends, which lost 2 bases and 1 base, there was a span of 10 bases.

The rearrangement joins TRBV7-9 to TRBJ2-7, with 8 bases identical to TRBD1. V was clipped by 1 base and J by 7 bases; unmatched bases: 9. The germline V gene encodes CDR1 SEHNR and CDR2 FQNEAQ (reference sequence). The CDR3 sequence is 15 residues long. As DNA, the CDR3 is TGTGCCAGCAGCTTAGTGCGGGGACAGGCGATTGAGCAGTACTTC. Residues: CASSLVRGQAIEQYF.

CDR3 protein: CASSLPGTGTETQYF. In DNA, the CDR3 is TGTGCCAGCAGCCTGCCAGGGACAGGGACGGAGACCCAGTACTTC. This chain uses TRBV5-4 with TRBJ2-5, with 9 bases that match TRBD1. The CDR3 has 15 residues. Germline loops: CDR1 SGHNT, CDR2 YYREEE (reference sequence). J gave up 5 bases and V 4 bases, and 9 bases lay outside the gene matches.

For the CDR3, the DNA is TGTGCCAGTAGGGGCAGGGAGGCAAACACCATATATTTT. Translation gives CASRGREANTIYF. The rearrangement uses TRBV19 and TRBJ1-3; tentative D call: TRBD1 (5 bases). Germline V gene sequence: CDR1 LNHDA, CDR2 SQIVND (reference sequence). V lost 6 bases to trimming and J lost 6 bases, with 12 bases between them. This CDR3 is 13 amino acids long.

The CDR3 sequence is CASSQVPQGARGYTF. In DNA, the CDR3 is TGCGCCAGCAGCCAAGTACCCCAGGGGGCGAGGGGCTACACCTTC. This sequence joins TRBV4-1 and TRBJ1-2; 8 nucleotides line up with TRBD1. V lost 1 base, J lost 8 bases, and 9 bases stayed unmatched. Germline V gene sequence: CDR1 MGHRA, CDR2 YSYEKL. The length of the CDR3 is 15 residues.

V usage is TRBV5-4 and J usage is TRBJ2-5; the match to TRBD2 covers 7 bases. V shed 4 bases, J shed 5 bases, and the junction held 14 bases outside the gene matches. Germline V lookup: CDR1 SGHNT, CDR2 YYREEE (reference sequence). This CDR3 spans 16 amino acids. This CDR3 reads CASSTSGGGGVETQYF. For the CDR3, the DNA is TGTGCCAGCAGCACCTCTGGGGGGGGTGGGGTCGAGACCCAGTACTTC.

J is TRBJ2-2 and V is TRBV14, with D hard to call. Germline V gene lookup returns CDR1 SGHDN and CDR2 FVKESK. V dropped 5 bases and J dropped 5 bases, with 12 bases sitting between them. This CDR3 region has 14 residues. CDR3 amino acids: CASSKRLETGELFF. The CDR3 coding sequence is TGTGCCAGCAGCAAGCGACTTGAAACCGGGGAGCTGTTTTTT.

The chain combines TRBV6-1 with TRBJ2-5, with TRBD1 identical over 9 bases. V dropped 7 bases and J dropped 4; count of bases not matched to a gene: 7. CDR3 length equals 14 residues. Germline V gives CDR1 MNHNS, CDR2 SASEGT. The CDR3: CASNPTGGTETQYF. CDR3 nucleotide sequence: TGTGCCAGCAACCCCACAGGGGGCACAGAGACCCAGTACTTC.

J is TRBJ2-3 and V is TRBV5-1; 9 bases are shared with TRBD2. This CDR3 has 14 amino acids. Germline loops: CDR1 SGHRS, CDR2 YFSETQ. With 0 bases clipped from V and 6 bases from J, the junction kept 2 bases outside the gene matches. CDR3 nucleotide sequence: TGCGCCAGCAGCTTGGTGGCGGGGGGGGATACGCAGTATTTT. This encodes CASSLVAGGDTQYF.

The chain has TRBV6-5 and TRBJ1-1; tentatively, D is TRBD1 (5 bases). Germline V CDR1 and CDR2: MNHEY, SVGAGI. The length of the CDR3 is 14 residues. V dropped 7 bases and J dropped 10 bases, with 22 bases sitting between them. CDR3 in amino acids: CASKNRTSSSGAFF. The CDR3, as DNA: TGTGCCAGCAAGAACAGGACATCGAGTAGTGGAGCTTTCTTT.

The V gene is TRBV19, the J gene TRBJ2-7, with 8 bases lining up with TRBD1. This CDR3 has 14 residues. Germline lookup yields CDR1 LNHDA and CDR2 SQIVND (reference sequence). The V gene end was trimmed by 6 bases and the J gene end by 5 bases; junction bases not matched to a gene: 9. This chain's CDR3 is CASSPRTGIHEQYF. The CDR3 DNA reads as TGTGCCAGTAGCCCGAGGACAGGGATCCACGAGCAGTACTTC.

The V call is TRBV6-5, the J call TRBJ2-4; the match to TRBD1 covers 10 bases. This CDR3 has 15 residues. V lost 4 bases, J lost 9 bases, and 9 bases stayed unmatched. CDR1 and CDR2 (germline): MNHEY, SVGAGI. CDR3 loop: CASSSGTGDGGIQYF. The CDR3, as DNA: TGTGCCAGCAGTTCGGGGACAGGGGACGGGGGCATTCAGTACTTC.

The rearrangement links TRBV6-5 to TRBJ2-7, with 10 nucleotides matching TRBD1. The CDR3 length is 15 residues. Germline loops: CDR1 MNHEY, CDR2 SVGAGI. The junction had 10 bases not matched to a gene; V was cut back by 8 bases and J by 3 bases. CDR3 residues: CASQNDRGQFYEQYF. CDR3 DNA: TGTGCCAGCCAAAATGACAGGGGGCAGTTCTACGAGCAGTACTTC.

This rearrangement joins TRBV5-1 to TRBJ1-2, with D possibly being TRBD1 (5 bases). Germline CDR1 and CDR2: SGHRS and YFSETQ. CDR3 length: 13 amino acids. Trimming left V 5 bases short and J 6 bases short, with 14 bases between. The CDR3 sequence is CASRPDSVDGYTF. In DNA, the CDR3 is TGCGCCAGCAGACCCGACAGTGTGGATGGCTACACCTTC.

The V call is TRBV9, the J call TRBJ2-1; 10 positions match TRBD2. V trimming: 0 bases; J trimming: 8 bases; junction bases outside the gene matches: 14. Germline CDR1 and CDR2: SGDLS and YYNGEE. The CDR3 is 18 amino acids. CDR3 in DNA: TGTGCCAGCAGCGTAGAGCCGGGTAGCGGGGGGATTTTATATGAGCAGTTCTTC. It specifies CASSVEPGSGGILYEQFF.

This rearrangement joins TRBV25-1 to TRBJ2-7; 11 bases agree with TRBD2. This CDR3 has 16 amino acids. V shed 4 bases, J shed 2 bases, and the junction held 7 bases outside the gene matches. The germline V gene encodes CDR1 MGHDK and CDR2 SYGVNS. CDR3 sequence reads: CASSVTSGSFTYEQYF. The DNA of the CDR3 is TGTGCCAGCAGTGTTACTAGCGGGAGTTTCACCTACGAGCAGTACTTC.

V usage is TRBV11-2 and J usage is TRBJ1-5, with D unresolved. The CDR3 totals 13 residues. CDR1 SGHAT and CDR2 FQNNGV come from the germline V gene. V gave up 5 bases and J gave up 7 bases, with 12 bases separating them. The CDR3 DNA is TGTGCCAGCAGCCGACTGGCCGGGCAGCCCCAGCATTTT. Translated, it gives CASSRLAGQPQHF.

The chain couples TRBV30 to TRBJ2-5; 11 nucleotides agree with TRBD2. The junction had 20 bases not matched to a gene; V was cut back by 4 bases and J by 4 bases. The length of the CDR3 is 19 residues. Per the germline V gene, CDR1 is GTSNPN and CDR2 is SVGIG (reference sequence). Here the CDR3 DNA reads TGTGCCTGGACCCTATATTCCGGTGTTCTAGCGGGAGGCGTAGAGACCCAGTACTTC. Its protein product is CAWTLYSGVLAGGVETQYF.

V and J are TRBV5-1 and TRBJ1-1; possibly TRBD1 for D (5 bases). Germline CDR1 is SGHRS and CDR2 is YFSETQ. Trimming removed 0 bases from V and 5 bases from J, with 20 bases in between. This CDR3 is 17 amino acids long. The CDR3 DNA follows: TGCGCCAGCAGCTTGGCCGGCGCATCCGGGGGGAGAACTGAAGCTTTCTTT. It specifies CASSLAGASGGRTEAFF.

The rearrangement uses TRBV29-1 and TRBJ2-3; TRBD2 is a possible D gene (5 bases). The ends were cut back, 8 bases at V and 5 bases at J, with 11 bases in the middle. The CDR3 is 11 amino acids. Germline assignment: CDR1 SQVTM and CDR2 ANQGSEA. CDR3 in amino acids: CSLGVGDTQYF. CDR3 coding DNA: TGCAGCCTGGGAGTAGGAGATACGCAGTATTTT.